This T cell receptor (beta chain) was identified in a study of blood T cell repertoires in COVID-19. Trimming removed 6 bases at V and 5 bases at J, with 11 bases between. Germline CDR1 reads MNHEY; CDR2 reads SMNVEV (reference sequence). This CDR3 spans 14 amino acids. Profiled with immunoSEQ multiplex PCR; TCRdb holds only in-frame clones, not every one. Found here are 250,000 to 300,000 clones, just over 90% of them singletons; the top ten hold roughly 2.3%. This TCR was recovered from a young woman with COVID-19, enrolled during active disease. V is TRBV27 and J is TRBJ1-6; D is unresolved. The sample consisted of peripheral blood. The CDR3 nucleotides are TGTGCCAGCAGGCGAAGTCACGATAATTCACCCCTCCACTTT. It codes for CASRRSHDNSPLHF.